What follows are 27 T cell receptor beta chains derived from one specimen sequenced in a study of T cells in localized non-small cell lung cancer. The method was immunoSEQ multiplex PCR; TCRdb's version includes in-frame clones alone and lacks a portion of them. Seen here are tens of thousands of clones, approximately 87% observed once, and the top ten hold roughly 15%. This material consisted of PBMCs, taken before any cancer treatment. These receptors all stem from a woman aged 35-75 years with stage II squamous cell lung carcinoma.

CDR3 sequence reads: CASSEDRVTGELFF. The CDR3 DNA reads as TGTGCCAGCAGTGAAGACAGGGTCACCGGGGAGCTGTTTTTT. This chain uses TRBV6-1 with TRBJ2-2, with D possibly TRBD1 on 6 matching bases. Trimming removed 1 base from V and 4 bases from J, with 7 bases in between. This CDR3 spans 14 amino acids. Looked up from germline, CDR1 is MNHNS and CDR2 is SASEGT.

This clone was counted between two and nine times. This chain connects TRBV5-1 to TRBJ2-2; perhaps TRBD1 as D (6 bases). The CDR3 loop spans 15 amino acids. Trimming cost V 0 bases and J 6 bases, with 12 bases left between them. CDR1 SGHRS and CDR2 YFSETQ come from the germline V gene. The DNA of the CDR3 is TGCGCCAGCAGCTTGGATACGACAGGTGCCGGGGAGCTGTTTTTT. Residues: CASSLDTTGAGELFF.

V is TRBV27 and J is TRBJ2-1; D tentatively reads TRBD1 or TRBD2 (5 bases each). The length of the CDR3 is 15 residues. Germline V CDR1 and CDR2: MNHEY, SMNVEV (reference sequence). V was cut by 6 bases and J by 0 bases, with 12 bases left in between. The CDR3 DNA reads TGTGCCAGCAGCCATTCAGGGAGCTCCTACAATGAGCAGTTCTTC. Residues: CASSHSGSSYNEQFF.

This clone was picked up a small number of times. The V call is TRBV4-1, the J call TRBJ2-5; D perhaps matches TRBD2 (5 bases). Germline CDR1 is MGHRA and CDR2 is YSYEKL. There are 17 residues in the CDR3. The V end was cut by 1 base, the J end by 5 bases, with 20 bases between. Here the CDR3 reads CASSQANLVPSLETQYF. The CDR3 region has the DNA TGCGCCAGCAGCCAAGCAAACCTCGTCCCTAGCTTGGAGACCCAGTACTTC.

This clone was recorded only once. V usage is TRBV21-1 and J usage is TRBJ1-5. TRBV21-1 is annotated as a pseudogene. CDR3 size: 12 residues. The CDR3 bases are TGTGCCAGCAGCAAAGTGGGTCAGCCCCAGCATTTT. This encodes CASSKVGQPQHF.

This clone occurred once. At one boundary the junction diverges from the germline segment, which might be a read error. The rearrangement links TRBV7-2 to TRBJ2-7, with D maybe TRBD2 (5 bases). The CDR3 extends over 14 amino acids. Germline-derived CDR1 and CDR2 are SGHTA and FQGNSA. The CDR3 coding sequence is TGTGCCAGCAGCTTAGGTAGCGCCTCCAACGAGCAGTACTTC. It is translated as CASSLGSASNEQYF.

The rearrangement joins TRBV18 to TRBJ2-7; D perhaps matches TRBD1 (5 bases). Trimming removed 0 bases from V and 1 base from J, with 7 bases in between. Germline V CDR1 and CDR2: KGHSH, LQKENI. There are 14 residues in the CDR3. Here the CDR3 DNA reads TGTGCCAGCTCACCACCAGGGGTTTCCTACGAGCAGTACTTC. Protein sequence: CASSPPGVSYEQYF.

The CDR3 DNA is TGTGCCAGCTCACCACCGAAGGGGGCAACTGCGGAGAGCTCCTACAATGAGCAGTTCTTC. Protein: CASSPPKGATAESSYNEQFF. The genes are TRBV18 and TRBJ2-1, with 7 bases fitting TRBD1. V lost 0 bases to trimming and J lost 0 bases; unmatched junction nucleotides: 14. Germline CDR1 KGHSH, CDR2 LQKENI. The CDR3 runs 20 residues.

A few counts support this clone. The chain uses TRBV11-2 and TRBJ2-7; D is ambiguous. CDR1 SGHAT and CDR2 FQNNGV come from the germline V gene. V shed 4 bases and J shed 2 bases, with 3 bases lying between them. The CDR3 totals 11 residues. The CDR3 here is CASSSAYEQYF. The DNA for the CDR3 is TGTGCCAGCAGCTCCGCCTACGAGCAGTACTTC.

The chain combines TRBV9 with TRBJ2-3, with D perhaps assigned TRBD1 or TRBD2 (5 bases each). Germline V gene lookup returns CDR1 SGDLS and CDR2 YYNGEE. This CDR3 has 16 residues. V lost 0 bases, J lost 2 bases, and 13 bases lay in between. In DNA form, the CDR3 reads TGTGCCAGCAGCGTAGGGGACGGCCGAACCACAGATACGCAGTATTTT. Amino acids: CASSVGDGRTTDTQYF.

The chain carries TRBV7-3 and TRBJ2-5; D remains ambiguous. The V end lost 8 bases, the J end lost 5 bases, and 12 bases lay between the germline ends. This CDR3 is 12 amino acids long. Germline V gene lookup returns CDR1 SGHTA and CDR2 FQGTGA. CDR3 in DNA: TGTGCCAGCGGCAGTGGCGGTGAGACCCAGTACTTC. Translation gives CASGSGGETQYF. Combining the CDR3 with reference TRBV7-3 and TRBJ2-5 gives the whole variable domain GAGVSQTPSNKVTEKGKYVELRCDPISGHTALYWYRQSLGQGPEFLIYFQGTGAADDSGLPNDRFFAVRPEGSVSTLKIQRTERGDSAVYLCASGSGGETQYFGPGTRLLVL.

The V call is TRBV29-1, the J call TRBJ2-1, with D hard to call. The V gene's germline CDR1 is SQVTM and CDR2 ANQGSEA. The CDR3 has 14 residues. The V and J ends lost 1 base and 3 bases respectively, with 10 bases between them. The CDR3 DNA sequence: TGCAGCGTTGAAGTCGGCGGAAACTACAATGAGCAGTTCTTC. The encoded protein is CSVEVGGNYNEQFF.

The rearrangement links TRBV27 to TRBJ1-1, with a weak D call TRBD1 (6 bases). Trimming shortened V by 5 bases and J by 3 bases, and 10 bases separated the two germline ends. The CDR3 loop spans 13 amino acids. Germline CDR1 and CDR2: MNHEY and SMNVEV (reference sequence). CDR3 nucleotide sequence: TGTGCCAGCAGTGCCACAGGGTACACTGAAGCTTTCTTT. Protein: CASSATGYTEAFF.

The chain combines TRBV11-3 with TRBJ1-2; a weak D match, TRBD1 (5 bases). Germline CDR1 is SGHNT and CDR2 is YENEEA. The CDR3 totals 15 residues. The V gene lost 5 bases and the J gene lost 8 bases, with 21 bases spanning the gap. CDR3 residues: CASSTRVMGRGGYTF. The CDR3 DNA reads TGTGCCAGCAGCACCCGTGTGATGGGGCGCGGGGGCTACACCTTC.

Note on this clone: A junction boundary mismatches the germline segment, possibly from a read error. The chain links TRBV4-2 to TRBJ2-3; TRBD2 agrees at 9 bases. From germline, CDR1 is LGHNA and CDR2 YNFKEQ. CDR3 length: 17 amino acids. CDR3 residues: CASSQDGAGGGGDTQYF. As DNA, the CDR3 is TGTGCCAGCAGTCAAGACGGCGCGGGAGGGGGAGGAGATACGCAGTATTTT.

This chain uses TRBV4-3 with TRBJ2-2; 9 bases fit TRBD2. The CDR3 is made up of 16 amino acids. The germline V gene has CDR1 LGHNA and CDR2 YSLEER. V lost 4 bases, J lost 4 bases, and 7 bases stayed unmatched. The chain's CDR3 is CASSRRLAASTGELFF. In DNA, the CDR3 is TGCGCCAGCAGCCGACGACTAGCGGCATCCACCGGGGAGCTGTTTTTT.

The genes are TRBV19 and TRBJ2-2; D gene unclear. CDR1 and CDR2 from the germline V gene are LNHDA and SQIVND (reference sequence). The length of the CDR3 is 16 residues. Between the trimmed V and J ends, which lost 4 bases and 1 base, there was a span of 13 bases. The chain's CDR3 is CASSSTRAGNTGELFF. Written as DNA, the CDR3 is TGTGCCAGTAGTAGTACTCGGGCAGGGAACACCGGGGAGCTGTTTTTT.

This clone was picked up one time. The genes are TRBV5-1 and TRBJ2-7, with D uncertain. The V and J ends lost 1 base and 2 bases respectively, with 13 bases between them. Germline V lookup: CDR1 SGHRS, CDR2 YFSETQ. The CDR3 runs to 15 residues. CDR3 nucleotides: TGCGCCAGCAGCTTGTCCAACCCTGGGACCTACGAGCAGTACTTC. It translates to CASSLSNPGTYEQYF.

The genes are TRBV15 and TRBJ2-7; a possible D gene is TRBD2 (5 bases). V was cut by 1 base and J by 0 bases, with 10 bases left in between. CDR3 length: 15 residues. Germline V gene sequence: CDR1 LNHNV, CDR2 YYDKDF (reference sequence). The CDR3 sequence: CATSRGREYSYEQYF. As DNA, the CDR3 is TGTGCCACCAGCAGAGGCCGGGAATACTCCTACGAGCAGTACTTC.

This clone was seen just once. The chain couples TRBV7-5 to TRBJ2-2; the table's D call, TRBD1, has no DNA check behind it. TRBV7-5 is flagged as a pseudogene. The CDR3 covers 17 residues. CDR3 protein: CVRSPPRDRGRLGELFF. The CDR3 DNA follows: TGTGTCAGAAGCCCACCCCGGGACAGGGGGCGTCTCGGGGAGCTGTTTTTT.

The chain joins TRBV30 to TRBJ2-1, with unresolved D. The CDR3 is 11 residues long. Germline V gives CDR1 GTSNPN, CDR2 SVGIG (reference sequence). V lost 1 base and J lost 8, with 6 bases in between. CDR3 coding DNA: TGTGCCTGGAGTGGCAGCGATGAGCAGTTCTTC. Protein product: CAWSGSDEQFF.

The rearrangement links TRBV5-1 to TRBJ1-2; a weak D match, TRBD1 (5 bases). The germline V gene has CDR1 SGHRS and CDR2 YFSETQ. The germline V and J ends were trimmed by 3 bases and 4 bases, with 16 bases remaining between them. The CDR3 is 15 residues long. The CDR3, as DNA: TGCGCCAGCAGCTCGAGAGACAGCCTCCTCTATGGCTACACCTTC. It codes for CASSSRDSLLYGYTF.

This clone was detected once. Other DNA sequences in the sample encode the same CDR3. The CDR3 nucleotides are TGCGCCAGCAGCCAAGATCGGGCTAGCGGCTCCTACAATGAGCAGTTCTTC. Translation gives CASSQDRASGSYNEQFF. V usage is TRBV4-3 and J usage is TRBJ2-1, with TRBD2 identical over 7 bases. The V gene end was trimmed by 0 bases and the J gene end by 0 bases; junction bases not matched to a gene: 5. The CDR3 has 17 amino acids. Germline loops: CDR1 LGHNA, CDR2 YSLEER.

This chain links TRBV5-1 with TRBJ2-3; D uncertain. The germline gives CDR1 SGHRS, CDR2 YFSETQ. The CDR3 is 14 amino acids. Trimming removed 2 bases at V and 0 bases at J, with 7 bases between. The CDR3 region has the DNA TGCGCCAGCAGCTTCGGAGACAGCACAGATACGCAGTATTTT. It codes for CASSFGDSTDTQYF.

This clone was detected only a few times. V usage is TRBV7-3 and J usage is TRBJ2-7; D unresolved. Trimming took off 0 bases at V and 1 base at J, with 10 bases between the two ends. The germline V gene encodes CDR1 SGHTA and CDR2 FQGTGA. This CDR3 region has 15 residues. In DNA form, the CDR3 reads TGTGCCAGCAGCTTAACCTCGACGGTGTCCTACGAGCAGTACTTC. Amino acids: CASSLTSTVSYEQYF. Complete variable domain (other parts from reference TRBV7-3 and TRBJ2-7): GAGVSQTPSNKVTEKGKYVELRCDPISGHTALYWYRQSLGQGPEFLIYFQGTGAADDSGLPNDRFFAVRPEGSVSTLKIQRTERGDSAVYLCASSLTSTVSYEQYFGPGTRLTVT.

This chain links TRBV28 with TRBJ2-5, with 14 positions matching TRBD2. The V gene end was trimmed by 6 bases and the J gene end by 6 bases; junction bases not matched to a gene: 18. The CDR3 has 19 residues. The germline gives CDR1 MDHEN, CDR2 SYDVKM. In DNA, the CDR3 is TGTGCCAGCAGCCGTAGGGGACTAGCGGGAGAAGGTTCCCCAAAGACCCAGTACTTC. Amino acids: CASSRRGLAGEGSPKTQYF.

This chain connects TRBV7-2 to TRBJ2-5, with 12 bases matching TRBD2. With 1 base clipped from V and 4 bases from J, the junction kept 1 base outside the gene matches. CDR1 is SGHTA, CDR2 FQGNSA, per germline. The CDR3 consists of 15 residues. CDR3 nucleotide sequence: TGTGCCAGCAGCTTAGGACTAGCGGGAGCAGAGACCCAGTACTTC. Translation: CASSLGLAGAETQYF.